This T cell receptor beta chain originates from a study of graft-versus-host responses after intestinal transplantation. Study details: Transplant types were multivisceral, liver-intestinal, or isolated intestinal. Anti-thymocyte globulin served as induction for all recipients, who then took tacrolimus and steroids for about three years. Study-wide results and caveats: Peak levels of circulating GvH clones tracked with early post-transplant HvG declines. Present in recipient marrow, GvH clones included some that appeared first in ileum or blood.

With regard to this clone: Its antigen remains unknown.

Produced via immunoSEQ multiplex PCR; TCRdb's table is partial and in-frame only. The sample includes roughly 90,000 clones, about 87% seen only once; the top ten take about 0.27%. CDR3 length: 14 residues. V was cut by 8 bases and J by 1 base, with 18 bases left in between. Germline CDR1 GTSNPN, CDR2 SVGIG (reference sequence). Sequencing used unstimulated CD4+ T cells sorted from spleen or lymph node cells, obtained before transplant. This chain uses TRBV30 with TRBJ2-7; D is perhaps TRBD1 (6 bases). The source of this sequence is a human donor who was the organ donor for an intestinal transplant. The CDR3, as DNA: TGTGCCAGCTCCAGCGACAGGACGTCCTACGAGCAGTACTTC. It translates to CASSSDRTSYEQYF.